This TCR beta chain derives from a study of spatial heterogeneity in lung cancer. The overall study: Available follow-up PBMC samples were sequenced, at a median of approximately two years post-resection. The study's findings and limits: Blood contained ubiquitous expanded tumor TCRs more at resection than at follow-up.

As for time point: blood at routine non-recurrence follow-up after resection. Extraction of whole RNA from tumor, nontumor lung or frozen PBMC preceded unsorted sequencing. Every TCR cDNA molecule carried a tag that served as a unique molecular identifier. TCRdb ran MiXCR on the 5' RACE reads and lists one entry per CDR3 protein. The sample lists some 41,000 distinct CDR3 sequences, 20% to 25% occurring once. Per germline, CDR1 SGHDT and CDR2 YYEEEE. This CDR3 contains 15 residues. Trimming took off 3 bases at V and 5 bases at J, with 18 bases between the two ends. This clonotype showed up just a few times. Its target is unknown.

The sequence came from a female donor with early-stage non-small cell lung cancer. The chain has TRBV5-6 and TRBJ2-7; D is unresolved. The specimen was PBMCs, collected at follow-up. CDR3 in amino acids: CASSYLGNRVDEQYV. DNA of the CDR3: TGTGCCAGCAGCTATTTGGGGAATAGGGTGGACGAGCAGTACGTC.